These T cell receptor beta chains were read from a single sample in a study of cytomegalovirus exposure and HLA in healthy donors. Only in-frame clones appear in the TCRdb table, and some are missing; sequencing was by immunoSEQ multiplex PCR. Of fewer than 100,000 clones listed, 7.6% are singletons. What was sequenced was PBMCs. These receptor sequences come from a man aged 50 or older in good health and CMV-seronegative. Both conserved end residues are part of each CDR3. Fields, in order: CDR3 protein, CDR3 DNA, D gene, J gene, clone size, V gene. The D gene is left open where the match is weak. A clone size is listed for some rows: how often the clone was seen (once, few, many), or a class if it is expanded.

CDR3 protein: CASGRPGSEQYF
CDR3 DNA: TGTGCCTCCGGTCGGCCAGGCTCCGAGCAGTACTTC
D gene: .
J gene: TRBJ2-7
clone size: .
V gene: TRBV28

CDR3 protein: CASSVIRGEQFF
CDR3 DNA: TGCGCCAGCAGCGTCATAAGGGGAGAGCAGTTCTTC
D gene: .
J gene: TRBJ2-1
clone size: many
V gene: TRBV5-1

CDR3 protein: CASSIGGTHTGELFF
CDR3 DNA: TGTGCCAGTAGTATTGGAGGGACGCACACCGGGGAGCTGTTTTTT
D gene: .
J gene: TRBJ2-2
clone size: .
V gene: TRBV19

CDR3 protein: CASSEWVSQGNTNYGYTF
CDR3 DNA: TGTGCCAGCAGTGAATGGGTCTCACAGGGCAATACTAACTATGGCTACACCTTC
D gene: .
J gene: TRBJ1-2
clone size: few
V gene: TRBV25-1

CDR3 protein: CASSYSVIQPQHF
CDR3 DNA: TGTGCCAGCAGTTACTCTGTCATTCAGCCCCAGCATTTT
D gene: .
J gene: TRBJ1-5
clone size: .
V gene: TRBV6-5

CDR3 protein: CASSLDGRNEQFF
CDR3 DNA: TGTGCCAGCAGCTTAGATGGGAGAAATGAGCAGTTCTTC
D gene: .
J gene: TRBJ2-1
clone size: .
V gene: TRBV11-3

CDR3 protein: CASSYRSGTGGKDEQYF
CDR3 DNA: TGTGCCAGCAGCTACAGATCAGGGACAGGGGGAAAAGACGAGCAGTACTTC
D gene: TRBD1
J gene: TRBJ2-7
clone size: .
V gene: TRBV13

CDR3 protein: CASSDLVRDRWTRPQHF
CDR3 DNA: TGTGCCAGCAGTGACCTGGTCCGGGACAGGTGGACTCGGCCCCAGCATTTT
D gene: TRBD1
J gene: TRBJ1-5
clone size: few
V gene: TRBV6-1

CDR3 protein: CASSPGTSSLDPYF
CDR3 DNA: TGTGCCAGTTCCCCCGGGACTAGTTCCCTCGATCCGTATTTT
D gene: TRBD2
J gene: TRBJ2-3
clone size: .
V gene: TRBV19

CDR3 protein: CASSHPGGEGHMNTEAFF
CDR3 DNA: TGTGCCAGCTCACACCCGGGGGGGGAGGGACACATGAACACTGAAGCTTTCTTT
D gene: .
J gene: TRBJ1-1
clone size: few
V gene: TRBV18

CDR3 protein: CASSSGGRDTQYF
CDR3 DNA: TGTGCCAGCAGCTCCGGGGGGCGGGATACGCAGTATTTT
D gene: .
J gene: TRBJ2-3
clone size: few
V gene: TRBV9

CDR3 protein: CASSSGQGGTEAFF
CDR3 DNA: TGTGCCAGCAGTTCTGGACAGGGTGGAACTGAAGCTTTCTTT
D gene: TRBD1
J gene: TRBJ1-1
clone size: .
V gene: TRBV6-6

CDR3 protein: CASIVDREIREAFF
CDR3 DNA: TGTGCCAGCATCGTAGACAGGGAGATACGTGAAGCTTTCTTT
D gene: TRBD1
J gene: TRBJ1-1
clone size: few
V gene: TRBV5-5

CDR3 protein: CASSSQMNTEAFF
CDR3 DNA: TGTGCCAGCAGTTCTCAGATGAACACTGAAGCTTTCTTT
D gene: .
J gene: TRBJ1-1
clone size: few
V gene: TRBV6-6

CDR3 protein: CASSSTRNTEAFF
CDR3 DNA: TGTGCCAGTAGTAGTACACGGAACACTGAAGCTTTCTTT
D gene: .
J gene: TRBJ1-1
clone size: few
V gene: TRBV19

CDR3 protein: CASSISGQSTNEKLFF
CDR3 DNA: TGTGCCAGTAGCATTTCAGGACAGTCAACTAATGAAAAACTGTTTTTT
D gene: .
J gene: TRBJ1-4
clone size: .
V gene: TRBV19

CDR3 protein: CASSEFMTGCYEQYF
CDR3 DNA: TGCGCCAGCAGTGAGTTCATGACTGGTTGCTACGAGCAGTACTTC
D gene: .
J gene: TRBJ2-7
clone size: .
V gene: TRBV10-1

CDR3 protein: CASSESGTRQFF
CDR3 DNA: TGCGCCAGCAGTGAAAGCGGGACTAGGCAGTTCTTC
D gene: TRBD2
J gene: TRBJ2-1
clone size: .
V gene: TRBV10-2

CDR3 protein: CASSEGQWLKPQHF
CDR3 DNA: TGTGCCAGCAGTGAAGGACAGTGGTTGAAGCCCCAGCATTTT
D gene: .
J gene: TRBJ1-5
clone size: .
V gene: TRBV6-1

CDR3 protein: CASSFPPAGGGETQYF
CDR3 DNA: TGTGCCAGCAGTTTCCCCCCAGCGGGGGGGGGAGAGACCCAGTACTTC
D gene: TRBD2
J gene: TRBJ2-5
clone size: .
V gene: TRBV28

CDR3 protein: CASSYRQNTGELFF
CDR3 DNA: TGCGCCAGCAGCTACCGACAAAACACCGGGGAGCTGTTTTTT
D gene: .
J gene: TRBJ2-2
clone size: .
V gene: TRBV5-1

CDR3 protein: CASRPRGASNQPQHF
CDR3 DNA: TGTGCCAGCAGACCCAGGGGGGCGAGCAATCAGCCCCAGCATTTT
D gene: TRBD1
J gene: TRBJ1-5
clone size: .
V gene: TRBV6-5

CDR3 protein: CASSLVGRERKETQYF
CDR3 DNA: TGTGCCAGCAGCTTAGTAGGGCGGGAAAGGAAAGAGACCCAGTACTTC
D gene: .
J gene: TRBJ2-5
clone size: few
V gene: TRBV7-2

CDR3 protein: CASSLEGKSYGYTF
CDR3 DNA: TGTGCCAGCAGCTTGGAGGGGAAGAGCTATGGCTACACCTTC
D gene: .
J gene: TRBJ1-2
clone size: .
V gene: TRBV5-5

CDR3 protein: CASGEEAEAGELFF
CDR3 DNA: TGTGCCAGCGGTGAGGAGGCTGAGGCCGGGGAGCTGTTTTTT
D gene: .
J gene: TRBJ2-2
clone size: .
V gene: TRBV27

CDR3 protein: CASSLLGSNTEAFF
CDR3 DNA: TGTGCCAGCAGCTTACTCGGTTCGAACACTGAAGCTTTCTTT
D gene: .
J gene: TRBJ1-1
clone size: .
V gene: TRBV7-9

CDR3 protein: CASRPGLAVHEQYF
CDR3 DNA: TGTGCCAGCAGACCGGGACTAGCGGTCCACGAGCAGTACTTC
D gene: TRBD2
J gene: TRBJ2-7
clone size: few
V gene: TRBV2

CDR3 protein: CASSFGQGPSGANVLTF
CDR3 DNA: TGTGCCAGTAGTTTCGGACAGGGGCCCTCTGGGGCCAACGTCCTGACTTTC
D gene: TRBD1
J gene: TRBJ2-6
clone size: few
V gene: TRBV19

CDR3 protein: CASSFSGLAEYNEQFF
CDR3 DNA: TGTGCCAGCAGTTTTTCCGGACTAGCTGAGTACAATGAGCAGTTCTTC
D gene: TRBD2
J gene: TRBJ2-1
clone size: .
V gene: TRBV27

CDR3 protein: CASSEQQGRAHEKLFF
CDR3 DNA: TGTGCCAGCAGTGAACAGCAGGGTCGGGCTCACGAAAAACTGTTTTTT
D gene: .
J gene: TRBJ1-4
clone size: few
V gene: TRBV2

CDR3 protein: CASKKGPELSGELFF
CDR3 DNA: TGTGCCAGCAAAAAAGGCCCGGAGTTAAGCGGGGAGCTGTTTTTT
D gene: .
J gene: TRBJ2-2
clone size: few
V gene: TRBV7-8

CDR3 protein: CASSLPPRSHNEQFF
CDR3 DNA: TGTGCCAGCAGCTTGCCTCCGAGGTCCCACAATGAGCAGTTCTTC
D gene: .
J gene: TRBJ2-1
clone size: few
V gene: TRBV5-6

CDR3 protein: CASSGWDSSYEQYF
CDR3 DNA: TGCGCCAGCAGCGGATGGGACAGCTCCTACGAGCAGTACTTC
D gene: TRBD1
J gene: TRBJ2-7
clone size: .
V gene: TRBV5-1

CDR3 protein: CASSYGGTGSPGQQYF
CDR3 DNA: TGTGCCAGCAGTTACGGAGGGACAGGTTCCCCTGGGCAGCAGTACTTC
D gene: TRBD1
J gene: TRBJ2-5
clone size: .
V gene: TRBV6-5

CDR3 protein: CASSHRGSVDYGYTF
CDR3 DNA: TGTGCCAGCAGTCACAGGGGCTCAGTGGACTATGGCTACACCTTC
D gene: TRBD1
J gene: TRBJ1-2
clone size: few
V gene: TRBV6-5

CDR3 protein: CASSQGTTRETQYF
CDR3 DNA: TGTGCCAGCAGCCAGGGGACTACTCGAGAGACCCAGTACTTC
D gene: TRBD2
J gene: TRBJ2-5
clone size: .
V gene: TRBV14